This record looks at one T cell receptor beta chain sequence and its context. Sequencing was performed with immunoSEQ multiplex PCR; in TCRdb, only in-frame clones are kept and a portion is missing. This sample has about 76,000 clones, with 80% to 90% found just once. CDR1 is SGDLS, CDR2 YYNGEE, per germline. The CDR3 consists of 16 residues. Trimming left V 2 bases short and J 4 bases short, with 13 bases between. The data are from a study of OX40 agonist ivuxolimab in advanced cancers. The chain is built from TRBV9 and TRBJ1-6; unclear D gene. The sequence was collected from an adult with an advanced solid tumor such as melanoma, head and neck, liver or kidney cancer. The sequenced sample was CD4+ or CD8+ T cells sorted from blood, obtained in a trial of the OX40 agonist ivuxolimab. The CDR3 DNA reads TGTGCCAGCAGCGTGCAGGACCAGTCGTATAATTCACCCCTCCACTTT. Translating gives CASSVQDQSYNSPLHF.